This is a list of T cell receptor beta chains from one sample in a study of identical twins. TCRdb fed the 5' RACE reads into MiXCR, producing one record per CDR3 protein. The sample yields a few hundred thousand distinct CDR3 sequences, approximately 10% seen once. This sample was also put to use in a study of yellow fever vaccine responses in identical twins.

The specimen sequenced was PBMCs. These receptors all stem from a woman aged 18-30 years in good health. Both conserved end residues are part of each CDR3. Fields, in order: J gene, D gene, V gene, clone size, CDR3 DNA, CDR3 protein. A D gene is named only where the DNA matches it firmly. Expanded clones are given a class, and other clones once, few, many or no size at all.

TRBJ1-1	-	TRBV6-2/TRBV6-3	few	TGTGCCAGCAGTTATATTGGGGCTGAAGCTTTCTTT	CASSYIGAEAFF
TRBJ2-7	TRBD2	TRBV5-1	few	TGCGCCAGCAGCTCTATTCTAGCGGGAGTAAGCGAGCAGTACTTC	CASSSILAGVSEQYF
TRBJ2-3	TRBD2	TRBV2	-	TGTGCCAGCGAAAGCCCAGCGGGGGAACCCACAGATACGCAGTATTTT	CASESPAGEPTDTQYF
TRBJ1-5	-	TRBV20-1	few	TGCAGCGGTTTCCGGGGCGGTCAGCCCCAGCATTTT	CSGFRGGQPQHF
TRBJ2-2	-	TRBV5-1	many	TGCGCCAGCAGCTTCTCGACCACCGGGGAGCTGTTTTTT	CASSFSTTGELFF
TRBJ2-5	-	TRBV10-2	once	TGCGCCAGCAGTGGAAGTTTTCCGGAGACCCAGTACTTC	CASSGSFPETQYF
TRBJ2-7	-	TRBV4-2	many	TGTGCCAGCAGCCAAGGAGTCCTTACGAGAGGCGAGCAGTACTTC	CASSQGVLTRGEQYF
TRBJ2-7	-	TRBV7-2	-	TGTGCCAGCAGCTCGACAGCTCGCTACGAGCAGTACTTC	CASSSTARYEQYF
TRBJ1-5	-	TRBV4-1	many	TGCGCCAGCAGCCAAGATCTGAGTTTGAGTCAGCCCCAGCATTTT	CASSQDLSLSQPQHF
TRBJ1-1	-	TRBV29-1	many	TGCAGCGTTGAGGGCATAAACACTGAAGCTTTCTTT	CSVEGINTEAFF
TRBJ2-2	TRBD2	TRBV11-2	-	TGTGCCAGCAGTTCCGGGGGGTTAAGGGCCGGGGAGCTGTTTTTT	CASSSGGLRAGELFF
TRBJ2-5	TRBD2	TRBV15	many	TGTGCCACCAGCAGAGATTCCGGGACTAGTAAGACCCAGTACTTC	CATSRDSGTSKTQYF
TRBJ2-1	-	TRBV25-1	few	TGTGCCAGCAGTGAATTATTCGATGAGCAGTTCTTC	CASSELFDEQFF
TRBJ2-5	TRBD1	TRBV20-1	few	TGCAGTGCCCACCCCCCAGGGGGCGGCCAAGAGACCCAGTACTTC	CSAHPPGGGQETQYF
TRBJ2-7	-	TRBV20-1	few	TGCAGGAGACAGTATTCCTACGAGCAGTACTTC	CRRQYSYEQYF
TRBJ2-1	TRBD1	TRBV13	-	TGTGCCAGCAGCACCCACAGGGGCGGGTCCTACAATGAGCAGTTCTTC	CASSTHRGGSYNEQFF
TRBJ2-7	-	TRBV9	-	TGTGCCAGCAGCGTAGGTCGCTCAACCTACGAGCAGTACTTC	CASSVGRSTYEQYF
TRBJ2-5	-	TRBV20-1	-	TGCAGTGCTACCTTGGTAGGGGAAGAGACCCAGTACTTC	CSATLVGEETQYF
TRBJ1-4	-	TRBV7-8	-	TGTGCCAGCAGGAGACGGGGGGCGCGTGAAAAACTGTTTTTT	CASRRRGAREKLFF
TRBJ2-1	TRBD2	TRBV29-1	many	TGCAGCGTTGAACGCGGGACTAGCGGGAGTACTAATGAGCAGTTCTTC	CSVERGTSGSTNEQFF
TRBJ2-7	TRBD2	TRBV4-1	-	TGCGCCAGCAGCCAAGGTCGGGGGGGGCTATCCTACGAGCAGTACTTC	CASSQGRGGLSYEQYF
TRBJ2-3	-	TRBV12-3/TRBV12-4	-	TGTGCAAGCAGTTTCTTCAGGGCTAAAGGCACAGATACGCAGTATTTT	CASSFFRAKGTDTQYF
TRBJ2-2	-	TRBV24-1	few	TGTGCCACCAGTGAGCATGGAGGCGGGGTCGGGGAGCTGTTTTTT	CATSEHGGGVGELFF
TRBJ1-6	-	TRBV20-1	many	TGCAGTGCTAGAGTCGAGGGGTTTAATTCACCCCTCCACTTT	CSARVEGFNSPLHF